This T cell receptor beta chain appears in the sequencing data of a study of T cells in Graves' hyperthyroidism and ophthalmopathy. Whole-study findings and limits: In the analysis, a 13 V-J model separated ophthalmopathy from stable hyperthyroidism. Most clonotypes expanded in thyroid above 0.001 were likewise present in blood.

Germline CDR1 and CDR2: GTSNPN and SVGIG (reference sequence). V gave up 3 bases and J gave up 2 bases, with 13 bases separating them. The CDR3 covers 14 residues. Note on this clonotype: Its antigen is still unknown.

TCR beta CDR3 sequences were amplified from RNA transcripts. An initial round of RT-PCR targeting the TCR CDR3 relied on the HTBI primer set. Each CDR3 protein is one row after TCRdb ran MiXCR on the multiplex PCR reads. The top ten clones hold over 45% of a sample with around 570,000 distinct CDR3 sequences, 15% to 20% of them seen once. The diagnostic basis comprised clinical symptoms, serum thyroxine and TRAb, thyroid ultrasound and orbital computed tomography. This TCR derives from a man aged 40-49 years with Graves' ophthalmopathy. The chain uses TRBV30 and TRBJ2-5; TRBD2 might be the D (5 bases). The sample taken for sequencing was blood. The CDR3, as DNA: TGTGCCTGGAGATTGGGTCTAGCACAAGAGACCCAGTACTTC. This translates into CAWRLGLAQETQYF.